Sequencing of this T cell receptor beta chain was carried out in a study of control samples from healthy donors and cancer patients (dated by TCRdb to the early 2020s). Concerning this clone: Its target antigen remains unknown. It has no much larger one-base neighbor in the sample; base qualities were not kept.

The CDR3 runs 13 amino acids, cysteine and phenylalanine included. Kept here is only the CDR3 DNA, which spans 39 bases and is read in frame from base 1. V and J lose 3 bases and 5 bases, and a span of 8 bases separates them. Sequences KGHSH (CDR1) and LQKENI (CDR2) are obtained from the germline V gene. The library was obtained by the immunoSEQ multiplex PCR assay. TCRdb took over this immuneACCESS table, retaining in-frame rearrangements with V and J assigned. Such tables are incomplete; in checked studies, under half of the missing clones stem from an unresolved V gene, and the remainder is unexplained. The sample includes about 220,000 clones, with about 95% observed a single time. Roughly 1.6% of the sample rests with the top ten.

The rearranged chain carries TRBV18 and TRBJ2-1; the D segment cannot be called with confidence. The origin of this receptor is a man aged 50 to 60 in good health. The material sequenced was blood. The CDR3 loop reads CASSPLSNNEQFF. The DNA reads as follows: TGTGCCAGCTCACCCCTGTCCAACAATGAGCAGTTCTTC.